Presented here are 11 T cell receptor beta chains from one specimen sequenced in a study of blood T cell repertoires in COVID-19. TCRdb's copy holds only in-frame clones and misses some; the assay was immunoSEQ multiplex PCR. The sample consists of roughly 200,000 clones, 85% of them appearing once. The sequenced sample consisted of peripheral blood. These TCRs come from a person between 65 and 80 years old with COVID-19, enrolled during active disease.

Only one count was recorded for this clone. The J gene is TRBJ2-1, the V gene TRBV29-1, with TRBD2 as a possible D gene (7 bases). The germline V and J ends were trimmed by 2 bases and 4 bases, with 15 bases remaining between them. Germline assignment: CDR1 SQVTM and CDR2 ANQGSEA. This CDR3 contains 15 residues. The CDR3 sequence: CSVEREGTIYNEQFF. In nucleotides, the CDR3 is TGCAGCGTTGAAAGGGAGGGGACAATATACAATGAGCAGTTCTTC.

This clone was found once. The CDR3 here is CASSYSRGESEAFF. Here the CDR3 DNA reads TGTGCCAGCAGTTACTCGCGGGGGGAATCTGAAGCTTTCTTT. The genes are TRBV6-6 and TRBJ1-1; a weak D match, TRBD1 (5 bases). The V and J ends lost 0 bases and 6 bases respectively, with 11 bases between them. CDR1 is MNHNY and CDR2 is SVGAGI in the germline V gene (reference sequence). This CDR3 contains 14 residues.

The V and J genes are TRBV27 and TRBJ2-1, with TRBD2 as a possible D gene (6 bases). The ends were cut back, 5 bases at V and 0 bases at J, with 17 bases in the middle. The CDR3 is 17 amino acids. Germline values: CDR1 MNHEY, CDR2 SMNVEV (reference sequence). The CDR3 coding sequence is TGTGCCAGCAGTCCCATCGGGGGAGGAAGCTCCTACAATGAGCAGTTCTTC. Protein sequence: CASSPIGGGSSYNEQFF.

The CDR3 DNA follows: TGCAGCGCTCGGGGACAGGGGACGGAGACCCAGTACTTC. This sequence encodes CSARGQGTETQYF. The chain uses TRBV29-1 and TRBJ2-5, with 10 nucleotides matching TRBD1. The CDR3 has 13 residues. The trim removed 7 bases at V and 5 bases at J, leaving 7 bases unmatched. Germline CDR1 is SQVTM and CDR2 is ANQGSEA.

This sequence joins TRBV6-5 and TRBJ2-2, with 11 bases that match TRBD1. Germline CDR1 reads MNHEY; CDR2 reads SVGAGI. J gave up 5 bases and V 3 bases, and 2 bases lay outside the gene matches. The CDR3 has 15 amino acids. CDR3 region: CASSYGTGGTGELFF. CDR3 in DNA: TGTGCCAGCAGTTATGGGACAGGGGGTACCGGGGAGCTGTTTTTT.

V is TRBV7-3 and J is TRBJ2-6; 11 positions agree with TRBD2. CDR1 is SGHTA and CDR2 is FQGTGA in the germline V gene. V was pared by 8 bases and J by 2 bases, with 17 bases of the junction left unmatched. This CDR3 is built from 20 residues. Here the CDR3 reads CASAPRLAGSHVPGANVLTF. The CDR3 nucleotides read TGTGCCAGCGCCCCAAGACTAGCGGGGAGCCACGTCCCTGGGGCCAACGTCCTGACTTTC.

The chain recombines TRBV20-1 with TRBJ1-4; D unresolved. Germline values: CDR1 DFQATT, CDR2 SNEGSKA (reference sequence). CDR3 length equals 13 residues. Between the trimmed V and J ends, which lost 3 bases and 8 bases, there was a span of 13 bases. The CDR3 protein is CSASSFLGEKLFF. The DNA for the CDR3 is TGCAGTGCTAGTTCCTTCCTAGGAGAAAAACTGTTTTTT.

The chain links TRBV9 to TRBJ2-7; tentatively, D is TRBD1 (6 bases). This CDR3 is built from 15 residues. V lost 0 bases to trimming and J lost 4 bases, with 14 bases between them. CDR1 SGDLS and CDR2 YYNGEE come from the germline V gene. CDR3 nucleotide sequence: TGTGCCAGCAGCGTAGGGCCAGGGGAAGATTACGAGCAGTACTTC. Translated, it gives CASSVGPGEDYEQYF.

The V gene is TRBV5-8, the J gene TRBJ1-2; no clear D. CDR3 length: 13 amino acids. CDR1 SGHTS and CDR2 YDEGEE come from the germline V gene. Trimming stripped 4 bases from V and 8 bases from J, with 15 bases between. The CDR3 sequence: CASSPRLGVGYTF. DNA of the CDR3: TGTGCCAGCAGCCCAAGGCTGGGAGTGGGCTACACCTTC.

The chain is built from TRBV7-2 and TRBJ2-7, with 8 nucleotides matching TRBD1. The V gene end was trimmed by 3 bases and the J gene end by 7 bases; junction bases not matched to a gene: 8. The germline V gene encodes CDR1 SGHTA and CDR2 FQGNSA. This CDR3 spans 14 amino acids. The chain's CDR3 is CASSLGQADREQYF. Here the CDR3 DNA reads TGTGCCAGCAGCTTGGGACAGGCCGATAGGGAGCAGTACTTC.

This rearrangement joins TRBV7-2 to TRBJ2-3; 13 bases match TRBD2. Looked up from germline, CDR1 is SGHTA and CDR2 is FQGNSA. This CDR3 contains 17 residues. Trimming cost V 5 bases and J 0 bases; bases outside gene matches: 5. The CDR3 is CASSLGLAGPSTDTQYF. CDR3 sequence (DNA): TGTGCCAGCAGCCTGGGACTAGCGGGGCCTAGCACAGATACGCAGTATTTT.